The 4 T cell receptor beta chains reported below all come from one sample, sequenced in a study of blood T cell repertoires in COVID-19. Clones were sequenced by immunoSEQ multiplex PCR, and TCRdb holds only the in-frame ones, with some missing. The sample includes roughly 230,000 clones, roughly nine tenths seen only once; the top ten take 4% to 5%. Sequencing input: peripheral blood. The receptors come from a middle-aged woman who had recovered from COVID-19.

The chain links TRBV5-1 to TRBJ1-2; the D gene is possibly TRBD1 (5 bases). The germline V gene has CDR1 SGHRS and CDR2 YFSETQ. V dropped 2 bases and J dropped 6 bases, with 11 bases sitting between them. CDR3 length: 13 amino acids. Written as DNA, the CDR3 is TGCGCCAGCAGCTTACAGGATCCGGATGGCTACACCTTC. Translating it yields CASSLQDPDGYTF. Complete variable domain (other parts from reference TRBV5-1 and TRBJ1-2): KAGVTQTPRYLIKTRGQQVTLSCSPISGHRSVSWYQQTPGQGLQFLFEYFSETQRNKGNFPGRFSGRQFSNSRSEMNVSTLELGDSALYLCASSLQDPDGYTFGSGTRLTVV.

The sample holds many counts of this clone. The chain couples TRBV10-3 to TRBJ1-1, with unresolved D. CDR1 is ENHRY, CDR2 SYGVKD, per germline. V was trimmed by 8 bases and J by 3 bases, leaving 19 bases between them. The CDR3 contains 15 residues. DNA of the CDR3: TGTGCCATCCGGGGTGGGGAGGGAGGTCACACTGAAGCTTTCTTT. It is translated as CAIRGGEGGHTEAFF.

This chain joins TRBV27 and TRBJ1-6; 9 nucleotides match TRBD1. The CDR3 sequence is 15 residues long. V lost 3 bases, J lost 10 bases, and 7 bases stayed unmatched. The germline CDR1 and CDR2 sequences are MNHEY and SMNVEV (reference sequence). The CDR3 here is CASSFEGTGFSPLHF. CDR3 sequence (DNA): TGTGCCAGCAGTTTCGAAGGGACAGGGTTCTCACCCCTCCACTTT.

The rearrangement joins TRBV7-9 to TRBJ1-5; D remains unclear. The CDR3 has 12 residues. Germline values: CDR1 SEHNR, CDR2 FQNEAQ (reference sequence). The V gene lost 4 bases and the J gene lost 4 bases, with 5 bases spanning the gap. This chain's CDR3 is CASSYTNQPQHF. The DNA for the CDR3 is TGTGCCAGCAGCTACACAAATCAGCCCCAGCATTTT.